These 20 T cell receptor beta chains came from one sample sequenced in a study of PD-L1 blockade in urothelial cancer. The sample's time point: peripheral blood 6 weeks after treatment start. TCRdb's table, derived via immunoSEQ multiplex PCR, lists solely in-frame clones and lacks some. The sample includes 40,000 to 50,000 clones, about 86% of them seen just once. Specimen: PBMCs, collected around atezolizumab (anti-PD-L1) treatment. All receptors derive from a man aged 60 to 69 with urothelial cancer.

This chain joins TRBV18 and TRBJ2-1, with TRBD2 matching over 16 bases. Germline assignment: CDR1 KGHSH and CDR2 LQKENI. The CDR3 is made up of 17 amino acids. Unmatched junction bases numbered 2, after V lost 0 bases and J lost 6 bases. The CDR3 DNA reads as TGTGCCAGCTCACCACCCGGGACTAGCGGGGGGGCCAATGAGCAGTTCTTC. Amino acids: CASSPPGTSGGANEQFF.

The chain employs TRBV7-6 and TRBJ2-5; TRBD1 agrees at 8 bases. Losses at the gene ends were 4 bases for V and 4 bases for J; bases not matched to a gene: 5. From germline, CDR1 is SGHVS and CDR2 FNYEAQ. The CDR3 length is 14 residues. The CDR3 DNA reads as TGTGCCAGCAGCTCGGACAGGGCAGGAGAGACCCAGTACTTC. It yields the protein CASSSDRAGETQYF.

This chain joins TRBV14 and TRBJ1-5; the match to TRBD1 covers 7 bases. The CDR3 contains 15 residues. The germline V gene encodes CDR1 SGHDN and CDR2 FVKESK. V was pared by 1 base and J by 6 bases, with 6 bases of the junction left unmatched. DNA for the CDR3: TGTGCCAGCAGCCAAGGGCAGGGGGAAAGTCAGCCCCAGCATTTT. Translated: CASSQGQGESQPQHF.

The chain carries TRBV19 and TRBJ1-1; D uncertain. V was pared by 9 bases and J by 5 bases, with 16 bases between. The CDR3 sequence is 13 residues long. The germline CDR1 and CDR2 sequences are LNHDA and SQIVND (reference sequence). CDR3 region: CASKSGGLTEAFF. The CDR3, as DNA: TGTGCCAGCAAATCGGGAGGGTTGACTGAAGCTTTCTTT.

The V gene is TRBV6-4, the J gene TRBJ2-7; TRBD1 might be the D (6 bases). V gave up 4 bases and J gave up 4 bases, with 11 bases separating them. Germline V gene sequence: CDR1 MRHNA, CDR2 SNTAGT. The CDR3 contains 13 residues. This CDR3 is CASSVWTAYEQYF. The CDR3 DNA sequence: TGTGCCAGCAGTGTGTGGACAGCATACGAGCAGTACTTC.

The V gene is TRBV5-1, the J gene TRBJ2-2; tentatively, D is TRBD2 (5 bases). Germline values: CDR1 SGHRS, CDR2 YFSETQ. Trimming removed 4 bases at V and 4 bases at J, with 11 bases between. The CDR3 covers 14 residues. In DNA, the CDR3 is TGCGCCAGCAGCCCGGGATCGTCCACCGGGGAGCTGTTTTTT. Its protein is CASSPGSSTGELFF.

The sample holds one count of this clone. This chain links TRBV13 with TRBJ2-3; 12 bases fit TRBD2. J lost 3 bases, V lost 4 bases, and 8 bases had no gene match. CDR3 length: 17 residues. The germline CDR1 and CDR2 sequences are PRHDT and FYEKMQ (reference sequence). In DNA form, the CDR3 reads TGTGCCAGCAGCTCCTCCTCTAGCGGGGGGGCGACAGATACGCAGTATTTT. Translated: CASSSSSSGGATDTQYF.

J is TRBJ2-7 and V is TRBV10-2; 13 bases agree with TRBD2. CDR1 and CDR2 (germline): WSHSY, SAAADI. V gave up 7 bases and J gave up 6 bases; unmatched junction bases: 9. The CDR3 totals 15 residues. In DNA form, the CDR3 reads TGCGCCAGCACTGGGGGGACTAGCGGGGTAACCGAGCAGTACTTC. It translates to CASTGGTSGVTEQYF.

CDR3 sequence (DNA): TGTGCCAGTAGTATAGGGGGAGGATCCTACGAGCAGTACTTC. This encodes CASSIGGGSYEQYF. The rearrangement links TRBV19 to TRBJ2-7, with a possible D match to TRBD2 (6 bases). CDR3 length: 14 residues. With 1 base removed from V and 1 base from J, the gap between germline ends came to 8 bases. Germline CDR1 LNHDA, CDR2 SQIVND (reference sequence).

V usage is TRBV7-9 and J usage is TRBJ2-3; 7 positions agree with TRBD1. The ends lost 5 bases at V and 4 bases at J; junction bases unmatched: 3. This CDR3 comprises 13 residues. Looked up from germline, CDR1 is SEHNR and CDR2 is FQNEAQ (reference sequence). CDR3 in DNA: TGTGCCAGCAGCAGAACAGGGGCAGATACGCAGTATTTT. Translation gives CASSRTGADTQYF.

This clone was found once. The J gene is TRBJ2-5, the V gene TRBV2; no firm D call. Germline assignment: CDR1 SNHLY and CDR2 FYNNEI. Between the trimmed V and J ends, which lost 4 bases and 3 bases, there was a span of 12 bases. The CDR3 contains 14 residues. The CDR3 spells CASSVRQTKETQYF. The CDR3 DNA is TGTGCCAGCAGTGTGAGGCAAACTAAAGAGACCCAGTACTTC.

The CDR3 DNA follows: TGTGCCAGCAGCTACCCGACAGGGGGTTTGTACTTC. Its translation is CASSYPTGGLYF. The rearrangement joins TRBV5-4 to TRBJ2-7; 9 nucleotides match TRBD1. The CDR3 runs to 12 residues. The germline gives CDR1 SGHNT, CDR2 YYREEE (reference sequence). Trimming at V came to 3 bases and at J to 12 bases, leaving 7 bases not matched to a gene.

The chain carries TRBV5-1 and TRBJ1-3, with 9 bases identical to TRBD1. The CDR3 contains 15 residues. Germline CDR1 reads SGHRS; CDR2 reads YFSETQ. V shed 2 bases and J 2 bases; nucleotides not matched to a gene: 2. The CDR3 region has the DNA TGCGCCAGCAGCTTAACAGGGGGCGCTGGAAACACCATATATTTT. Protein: CASSLTGGAGNTIYF.

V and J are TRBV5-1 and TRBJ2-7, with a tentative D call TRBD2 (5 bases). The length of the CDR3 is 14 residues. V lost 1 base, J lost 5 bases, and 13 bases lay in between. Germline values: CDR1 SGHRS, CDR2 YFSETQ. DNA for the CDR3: TGCGCCAGCAGCTTGAGATTAGCAGCGGACGAGCAGTACTTC. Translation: CASSLRLAADEQYF.

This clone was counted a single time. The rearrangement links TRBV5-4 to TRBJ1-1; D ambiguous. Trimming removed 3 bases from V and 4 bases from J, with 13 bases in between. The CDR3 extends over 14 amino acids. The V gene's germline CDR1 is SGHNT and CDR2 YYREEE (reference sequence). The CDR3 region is CASSSGGRTTEAFF. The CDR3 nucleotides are TGTGCCAGCAGCTCGGGCGGGCGCACCACTGAAGCTTTCTTT.

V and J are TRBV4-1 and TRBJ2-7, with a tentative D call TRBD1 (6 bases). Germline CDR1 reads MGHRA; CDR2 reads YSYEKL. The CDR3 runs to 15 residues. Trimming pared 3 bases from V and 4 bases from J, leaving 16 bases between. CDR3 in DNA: TGCGCCAGCAGCCATGTGGGGGCAGGCTTTTACGAGCAGTACTTC. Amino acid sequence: CASSHVGAGFYEQYF.

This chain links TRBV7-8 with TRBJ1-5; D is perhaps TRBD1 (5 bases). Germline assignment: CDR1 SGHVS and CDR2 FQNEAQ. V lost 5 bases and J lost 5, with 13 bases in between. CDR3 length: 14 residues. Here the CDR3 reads CASSPGDADQPQHF. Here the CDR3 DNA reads TGTGCCAGCAGCCCGGGGGACGCTGATCAGCCCCAGCATTTT.

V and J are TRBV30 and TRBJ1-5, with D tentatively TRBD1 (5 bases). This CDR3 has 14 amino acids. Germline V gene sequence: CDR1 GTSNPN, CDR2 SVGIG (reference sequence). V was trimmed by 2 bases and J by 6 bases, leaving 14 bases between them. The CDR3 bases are TGTGCCTGGAGTACTCCCGTAGGGGTTCAGCCCCAGCATTTT. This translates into CAWSTPVGVQPQHF.

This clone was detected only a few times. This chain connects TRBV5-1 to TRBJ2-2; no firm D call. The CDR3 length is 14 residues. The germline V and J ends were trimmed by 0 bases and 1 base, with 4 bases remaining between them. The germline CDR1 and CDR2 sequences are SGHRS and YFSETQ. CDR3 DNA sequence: TGCGCCAGCAGCTTGGCAATGAACACCGGGGAGCTGTTTTTT. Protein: CASSLAMNTGELFF. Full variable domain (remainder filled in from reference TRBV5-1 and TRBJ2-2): KAGVTQTPRYLIKTRGQQVTLSCSPISGHRSVSWYQQTPGQGLQFLFEYFSETQRNKGNFPGRFSGRQFSNSRSEMNVSTLELGDSALYLCASSLAMNTGELFFGEGSRLTVL.

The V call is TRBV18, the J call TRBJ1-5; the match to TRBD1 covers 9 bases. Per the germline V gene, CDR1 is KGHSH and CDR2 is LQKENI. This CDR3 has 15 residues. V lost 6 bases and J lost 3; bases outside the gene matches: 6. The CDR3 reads CASSQTGGDNQPQHF. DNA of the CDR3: TGTGCCAGCTCGCAAACAGGGGGCGACAATCAGCCCCAGCATTTT.